The clone carrying this T cell receptor beta chain has just one count. This entry belongs to a study of blood T cell repertoires in COVID-19. Study-wide context: Samples representing acute and convalescent COVID-19 were sourced from the United States, Italy and Spain. From T cells, B-cell-depleted T cells, or PBMCs came the material, which was cDNA or gDNA.

Per the original methods: For nucleated cells, counts were estimated from reference gene primer amplification. Data came from immunoSEQ multiplex PCR; TCRdb stores just in-frame clones and leaves some out. That table supplies the V and J calls and clone size; D and trimming were determined from the DNA. The sample contains 400,000 to 450,000 clones, roughly 90% of which appear only once. CDR1 is SGHDN, CDR2 FVKESK, per germline. V shed 2 bases and J shed 2 bases, with 10 bases lying between them. This CDR3 comprises 15 residues. The source of this sequence is a woman aged 30 to 39 with active or convalescent COVID-19. This chain joins TRBV14 and TRBJ2-1; no definite D call. Material: peripheral blood. CDR3 nucleotide sequence: TGTGCCAGCAGCCAAAGTCTAGTTCCCTACAATGAGCAGTTCTTC. Residues: CASSQSLVPYNEQFF.